The 5 T cell receptor beta chains listed next were all sequenced from one sample in a study of blood T cell repertoires in COVID-19. Profiling relied on immunoSEQ multiplex PCR, and the TCRdb table lists in-frame clones only, not all of them. This repertoire shows some 260,000 clones, over 75% found once; its top ten account for approximately 2.1%. The sequencing input was peripheral blood. All receptors come from a woman between 40 and 50 years old who had recovered from COVID-19.

This clone occurred many times. The genes are TRBV7-6 and TRBJ1-3; the match to TRBD1 covers 9 bases. This CDR3 has 15 residues. CDR1 is SGHVS, CDR2 FNYEAQ, per germline. Losses at the gene ends were 5 bases for V and 4 bases for J; bases not matched to a gene: 6. For the CDR3, the DNA is TGTGCCAGCAGCCCTGGGACAGGGATAGGAAACACCATATATTTT. Protein: CASSPGTGIGNTIYF.

The chain links TRBV5-4 to TRBJ2-3, with TRBD2 matching over 9 bases. The CDR3 sequence is 16 residues long. Germline CDR1 reads SGHNT; CDR2 reads YYREEE (reference sequence). V shed 3 bases and J 0 bases; nucleotides not matched to a gene: 5. In nucleotides, the CDR3 is TGTGCCAGCAGCTCTTTAGCGGGGGCTAGCACAGATACGCAGTATTTT. Translation: CASSSLAGASTDTQYF.

In this sample, this clone turned up many times. The J gene is TRBJ1-2, the V gene TRBV19; possibly TRBD1 for D (6 bases). Trimming took 5 bases from V and 7 from J, leaving 17 bases between them. The CDR3 consists of 14 residues. Germline assignment: CDR1 LNHDA and CDR2 SQIVND (reference sequence). The CDR3 DNA reads TGTGCCAGTAGTGCGACAGGAGATACTATTGGCTACACCTTC. This sequence encodes CASSATGDTIGYTF.

V usage is TRBV7-2 and J usage is TRBJ2-4, with 14 bases that match TRBD2. CDR1 and CDR2 from the germline V gene are SGHTA and FQGNSA. CDR3 length: 17 amino acids. V shed 2 bases, J shed 6 bases, and the junction held 6 bases outside the gene matches. This chain's CDR3 is CASSLRLAGGPPNIQYF. In nucleotides, the CDR3 is TGTGCCAGCAGCTTAAGACTAGCGGGAGGGCCGCCAAACATTCAGTACTTC.

This clone was recorded only once. The chain uses TRBV19 and TRBJ2-7; D may be TRBD2 (6 bases). CDR3 length: 15 residues. Trimming removed 3 bases from V and 1 base from J, with 13 bases in between. CDR1 is LNHDA and CDR2 is SQIVND in the germline V gene (reference sequence). The CDR3, as DNA: TGTGCCAGTAGTATCGGGCTAGCGTATTCCTACGAGCAGTACTTC. It translates to CASSIGLAYSYEQYF.